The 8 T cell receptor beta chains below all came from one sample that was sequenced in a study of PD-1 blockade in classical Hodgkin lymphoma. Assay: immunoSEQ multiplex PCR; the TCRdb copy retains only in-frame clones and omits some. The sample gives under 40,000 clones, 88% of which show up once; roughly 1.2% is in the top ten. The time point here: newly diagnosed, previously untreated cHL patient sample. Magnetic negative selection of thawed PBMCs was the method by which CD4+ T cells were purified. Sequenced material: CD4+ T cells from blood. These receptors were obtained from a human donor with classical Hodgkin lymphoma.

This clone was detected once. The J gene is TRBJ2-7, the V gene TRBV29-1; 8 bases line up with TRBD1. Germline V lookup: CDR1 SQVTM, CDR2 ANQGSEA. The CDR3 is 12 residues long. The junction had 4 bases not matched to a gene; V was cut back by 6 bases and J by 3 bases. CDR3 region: CSVPGQGYEQYF. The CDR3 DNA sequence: TGCAGCGTACCCGGACAGGGCTACGAGCAGTACTTC.

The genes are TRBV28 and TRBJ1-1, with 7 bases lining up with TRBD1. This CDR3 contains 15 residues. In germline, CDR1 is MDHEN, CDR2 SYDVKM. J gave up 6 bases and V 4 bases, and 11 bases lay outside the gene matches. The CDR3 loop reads CASSYPLYRGAEAFF. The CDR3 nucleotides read TGTGCCAGCAGTTACCCCCTTTACAGGGGAGCTGAAGCTTTCTTT.

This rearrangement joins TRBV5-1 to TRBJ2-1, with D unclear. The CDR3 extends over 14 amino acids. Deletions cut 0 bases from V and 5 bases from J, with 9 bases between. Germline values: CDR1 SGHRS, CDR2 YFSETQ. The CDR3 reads CASSLDPQDNEQFF. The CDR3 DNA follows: TGCGCCAGCAGCTTGGATCCCCAGGACAATGAGCAGTTCTTC.

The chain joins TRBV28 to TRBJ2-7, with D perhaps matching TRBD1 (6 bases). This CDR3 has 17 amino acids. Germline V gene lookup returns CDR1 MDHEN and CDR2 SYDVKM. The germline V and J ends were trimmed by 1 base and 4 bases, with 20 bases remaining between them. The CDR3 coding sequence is TGTGCCAGCAGTTTATACGGAACGACAGGCTGGGGGTACGAGCAGTACTTC. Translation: CASSLYGTTGWGYEQYF.

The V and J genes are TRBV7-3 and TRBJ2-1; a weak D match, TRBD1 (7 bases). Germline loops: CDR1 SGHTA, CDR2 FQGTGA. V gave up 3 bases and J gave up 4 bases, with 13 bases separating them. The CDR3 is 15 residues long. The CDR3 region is CASSFAGTAYNEQFF. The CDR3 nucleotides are TGTGCCAGCAGCTTTGCGGGGACAGCTTACAATGAGCAGTTCTTC. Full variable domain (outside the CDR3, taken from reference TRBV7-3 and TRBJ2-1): GAGVSQTPSNKVTEKGKYVELRCDPISGHTALYWYRQSLGQGPEFLIYFQGTGAADDSGLPNDRFFAVRPEGSVSTLKIQRTERGDSAVYLCASSFAGTAYNEQFFGPGTRLTVL.

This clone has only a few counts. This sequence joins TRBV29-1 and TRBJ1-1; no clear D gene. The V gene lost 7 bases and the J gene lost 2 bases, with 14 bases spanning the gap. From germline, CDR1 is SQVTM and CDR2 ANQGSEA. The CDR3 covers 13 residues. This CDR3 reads CSAQPRGNTEAFF. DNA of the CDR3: TGCAGCGCCCAACCCCGAGGAAACACTGAAGCTTTCTTT. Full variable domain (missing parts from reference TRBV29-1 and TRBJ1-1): SAVISQKPSRDICQRGTSLTIQCQVDSQVTMMFWYRQQPGQSLTLIATANQGSEATYESGFVIDKFPISRPNLTFSTLTVSNMSPEDSSIYLCSAQPRGNTEAFFGQGTRLTVV.

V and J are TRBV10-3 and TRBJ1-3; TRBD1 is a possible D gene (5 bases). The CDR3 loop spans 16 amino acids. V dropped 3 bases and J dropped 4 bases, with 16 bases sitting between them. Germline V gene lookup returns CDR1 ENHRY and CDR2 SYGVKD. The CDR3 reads CAISEHAGTGGNTIYF. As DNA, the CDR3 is TGTGCCATCAGTGAACATGCTGGGACGGGAGGAAACACCATATATTTT.

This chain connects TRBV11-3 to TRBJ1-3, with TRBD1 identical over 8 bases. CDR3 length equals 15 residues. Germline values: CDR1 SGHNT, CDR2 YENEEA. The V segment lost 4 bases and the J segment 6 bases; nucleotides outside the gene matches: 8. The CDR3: CASSSIQGVENTIYF. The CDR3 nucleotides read TGTGCCAGCAGCTCCATACAGGGGGTGGAAAACACCATATATTTT.